The 28 T cell receptor beta chains in this list originate from one sample, sequenced in a study of blood T cell repertoires in COVID-19. Sequenced by immunoSEQ multiplex PCR; TCRdb stores in-frame clones only, minus some. Among approximately 260,000 clones listed, roughly 86% were seen once. Sequenced: PBMCs or T cells enriched from blood (not recorded which). The receptors stem from a woman aged 55-70 years who had recovered from COVID-19.

The V gene is TRBV9, the J gene TRBJ2-3; the match to TRBD2 covers 12 bases. This CDR3 has 15 residues. The germline V gene encodes CDR1 SGDLS and CDR2 YYNGEE. V lost 1 base and J lost 3; bases outside the gene matches: 0. The CDR3 protein is CASSVLAGGTDTQYF. As DNA, the CDR3 is TGTGCCAGCAGCGTACTAGCGGGAGGGACAGATACGCAGTATTTT.

J is TRBJ2-1 and V is TRBV7-9, with 8 positions matching TRBD1. Germline assignment: CDR1 SEHNR and CDR2 FQNEAQ (reference sequence). The trim removed 5 bases at V and 8 bases at J, leaving 14 bases unmatched. The CDR3 is made up of 16 amino acids. CDR3 residues: CASSAVDRGGFDEQFF. DNA of the CDR3: TGTGCCAGCAGCGCCGTCGACAGGGGAGGTTTCGATGAGCAGTTCTTC.

The genes are TRBV5-4 and TRBJ2-1, with 15 bases identical to TRBD2. J was trimmed by 10 bases and V by 1 base; bases with no gene match: 6. The CDR3 contains 16 residues. Germline CDR1 is SGHNT and CDR2 is YYREEE (reference sequence). The CDR3 coding sequence is TGTGCCAGCAGCTTGCACGGCGGGACTAGCGGGAGGGAGCAGTTCTTC. Amino acids: CASSLHGGTSGREQFF.

The chain links TRBV7-9 to TRBJ1-2; D is perhaps TRBD1 (5 bases). The CDR3 totals 14 residues. V gave up 1 base and J gave up 4 bases, with 10 bases separating them. The germline gives CDR1 SEHNR, CDR2 FQNEAQ (reference sequence). The CDR3 is CASSLGLGGYGYTF. The DNA of the CDR3 is TGTGCCAGCAGCTTAGGTCTCGGGGGCTATGGCTACACCTTC.

The chain employs TRBV7-2 and TRBJ1-3, with D maybe TRBD1 (5 bases). The germline V gene has CDR1 SGHTA and CDR2 FQGNSA. Trimming cost V 6 bases and J 3 bases, with 9 bases left between them. The CDR3 loop spans 13 amino acids. The CDR3 is CASSQTVGNTIYF. CDR3 DNA sequence: TGTGCCAGCAGTCAGACAGTTGGAAACACCATATATTTT.

The chain uses TRBV21-1 and TRBJ1-5; the D call TRBD1 from the table was never checked on the DNA. TRBV21-1 is a pseudogene segment. CDR3 length: 19 amino acids. The CDR3 sequence is CASSTEVPGQGAKCQPQHF. The CDR3 bases are TGTGCCAGCAGCACCGAAGTCCCGGGACAGGGGGCTAAATGTCAGCCCCAGCATTTT.

The V gene is TRBV5-4, the J gene TRBJ2-2; 7 bases fit TRBD2. Losses at the gene ends were 0 bases for V and 7 bases for J; bases not matched to a gene: 9. This CDR3 has 16 residues. Germline V gene lookup returns CDR1 SGHNT and CDR2 YYREEE (reference sequence). This chain's CDR3 is CASSLVGAGVNGELFF. DNA for the CDR3: TGTGCCAGCAGCTTGGTGGGCGCGGGAGTGAACGGGGAGCTGTTTTTT.

This chain links TRBV2 with TRBJ2-5; D is perhaps TRBD2 (6 bases). The germline gives CDR1 SNHLY, CDR2 FYNNEI. Trimming removed 8 bases from V and 4 bases from J, with 14 bases in between. This CDR3 is built from 13 residues. The CDR3 protein is CASGDWAAETQYF. CDR3 DNA: TGTGCCAGCGGGGACTGGGCTGCAGAGACCCAGTACTTC.

The gene calls are TRBV18 and TRBJ1-5, with unresolved D. Germline lookup yields CDR1 KGHSH and CDR2 LQKENI. V was shortened by 5 bases and J by 5 bases, with 10 bases between the two germline ends. The CDR3 has 13 residues. CDR3 in amino acids: CASSIYQDQPQHF. CDR3 in DNA: TGTGCCAGCTCAATCTATCAGGATCAGCCCCAGCATTTT.

The chain employs TRBV6-5 and TRBJ2-7, with TRBD2 as a possible D gene (5 bases). The CDR3 extends over 15 amino acids. The germline V and J ends were trimmed by 4 bases and 4 bases, with 17 bases remaining between them. The germline V gene encodes CDR1 MNHEY and CDR2 SVGAGI. In DNA form, the CDR3 reads TGTGCCAGCAGTTTCAGAGCGGAGAACCCGTACGAGCAGTACTTC. Translation gives CASSFRAENPYEQYF.

V usage is TRBV3-1 (or the pseudogene TRBV3-2) and J usage is TRBJ2-5, with 7 positions matching TRBD1. V lost 4 bases, J lost 7 bases, and 6 bases stayed unmatched. The CDR3 extends over 13 amino acids. Germline-derived CDR1 and CDR2 are LGHDT and YNNKEL (reference sequence). The CDR3 region has the DNA TGTGCCAGCAGCCCACAGGGGTTGGGGACCCAGTACTTC. Translation gives CASSPQGLGTQYF.

V gene TRBV6-2 or TRBV6-3 combines with J gene TRBJ2-3; 11 bases map to TRBD2. Germline loops: CDR1 MNHEY, CDR2 SVGEGT. This CDR3 has 18 residues. V shed 2 bases and J 2 bases; nucleotides not matched to a gene: 9. The CDR3 nucleotides are TGTGCCAGCAGTTACCCTACCCGGGGACTAGCGGTCACAGATACGCAGTATTTT. This gives the protein CASSYPTRGLAVTDTQYF.

This clone was seen once. The V gene is TRBV10-3, the J gene TRBJ1-4; the match to TRBD1 covers 7 bases. The germline V gene has CDR1 ENHRY and CDR2 SYGVKD. Germline trimming cut 6 bases from V and 11 bases from J; bases unmatched to any gene: 15. This CDR3 contains 15 residues. The CDR3 reads CAISQEGANLGKLFF. In DNA, the CDR3 is TGTGCCATCAGCCAAGAGGGGGCGAATCTAGGGAAACTGTTTTTT.

The V and J genes are TRBV28 and TRBJ1-2; 7 bases match TRBD1. CDR3 size: 13 residues. Germline CDR1 MDHEN, CDR2 SYDVKM. The trim removed 11 bases at V and 6 bases at J, leaving 12 bases unmatched. CDR3 residues: CAGQRGGRDGYTF. The CDR3 DNA reads as TGTGCCGGGCAAAGAGGGGGCCGGGATGGCTACACCTTC.

The chain carries TRBV7-6 and TRBJ1-6; D unclear. The V gene's germline CDR1 is SGHVS and CDR2 FNYEAQ. Trimming left V 5 bases short and J 11 bases short, with 13 bases between. The CDR3 is 13 amino acids. CDR3 DNA: TGTGCCAGCAGCCGCGTACTTACCACACCCCTCCACTTT. Encoded protein: CASSRVLTTPLHF.

The J gene is TRBJ2-7, the V gene TRBV10-3, with 10 positions matching TRBD1. The CDR3 contains 15 residues. V trimming: 4 bases; J trimming: 3 bases; junction bases outside the gene matches: 6. CDR1 is ENHRY, CDR2 SYGVKD, per germline. CDR3 region: CAISGGTGANYEQYF. CDR3 nucleotides: TGTGCCATCAGTGGCGGGACAGGGGCAAACTACGAGCAGTACTTC.

V gene TRBV7-3 combines with J gene TRBJ1-6; possible D gene TRBD1, 5 bases. Trimming left V 5 bases short and J 6 bases short, with 11 bases between. Germline lookup yields CDR1 SGHTA and CDR2 FQGTGA. The CDR3 has 14 residues. CDR3: CASSQGPTNSPLHF. Here the CDR3 DNA reads TGTGCCAGCAGCCAGGGTCCTACTAATTCACCCCTCCACTTT. Using reference TRBV7-3 and TRBJ1-6 for the parts outside the CDR3, the full variable domain is GAGVSQTPSNKVTEKGKYVELRCDPISGHTALYWYRQSLGQGPEFLIYFQGTGAADDSGLPNDRFFAVRPEGSVSTLKIQRTERGDSAVYLCASSQGPTNSPLHFGNGTRLTVT.

V gene TRBV6-5 combines with J gene TRBJ1-4, with 7 bases matching TRBD1. V was pared by 6 bases and J by 7 bases, with 5 bases of the junction left unmatched. CDR3 size: 13 residues. CDR1 is MNHEY and CDR2 is SVGAGI in the germline V gene. The CDR3 region is CASRRQGGEKLFF. The CDR3 DNA is TGTGCCAGCAGAAGACAGGGCGGTGAAAAACTGTTTTTT.

The chain joins TRBV3-1 (or the pseudogene TRBV3-2) to TRBJ2-3; D is possibly TRBD1 (6 bases). V shed 2 bases and J shed 7 bases, with 7 bases lying between them. Per germline, CDR1 LGHDT and CDR2 YNNKEL (reference sequence). The CDR3 spans 12 residues. This CDR3 is CASSQRGNTQYF. CDR3 bases: TGTGCCAGCAGCCAAAGGGGGAATACGCAGTATTTT.

Here the CDR3 reads CASSSRSRREGRYPTDTQYF. The DNA of the CDR3 is TGTGCCAGCAGCTCCCGATCCCGGCGGGAGGGCCGTTACCCCACAGATACGCAGTATTTT. The rearrangement joins TRBV5-4 to TRBJ2-3, with 9 bases matching TRBD2. The ends lost 3 bases at V and 2 bases at J; junction bases unmatched: 19. The CDR3 is 20 amino acids. Germline values: CDR1 SGHNT, CDR2 YYREEE (reference sequence).

The chain recombines TRBV11-2 with TRBJ2-7, with 8 bases aligning to TRBD1. Germline CDR1 SGHAT, CDR2 FQNNGV. The V gene end was trimmed by 4 bases and the J gene end by 7 bases; junction bases not matched to a gene: 9. The CDR3 has 14 amino acids. CDR3 DNA sequence: TGTGCCAGCAGCTCAGCTGACAGGGGTCGAGAGCAGTACTTC. Translated, it gives CASSSADRGREQYF.

The rearrangement joins TRBV3-1 (or the pseudogene TRBV3-2) to TRBJ1-6; 7 bases match TRBD1. Per germline, CDR1 LGHDT and CDR2 YNNKEL (reference sequence). The CDR3 extends over 16 amino acids. J was trimmed by 6 bases and V by 3 bases; bases with no gene match: 8. CDR3 in DNA: TGTGCCAGCAGCCAGGCGACAGGGTCAGTTAATTCACCCCTCCACTTT. Encoded protein: CASSQATGSVNSPLHF.

The chain has TRBV6-2 or TRBV6-3 and TRBJ2-5; 7 bases line up with TRBD1. The CDR3 spans 13 residues. V gave up 2 bases and J gave up 5 bases; unmatched junction bases: 2. CDR1 MNHEY and CDR2 SVGEGT come from the germline V gene. CDR3 loop: CASSYLGGETQYF. The CDR3 bases are TGTGCCAGCAGTTACCTAGGGGGCGAGACCCAGTACTTC.

The chain carries TRBV7-9 and TRBJ2-3; 9 bases fit TRBD1. The length of the CDR3 is 16 residues. J gave up 3 bases and V 1 base, and 5 bases lay outside the gene matches. Looked up from germline, CDR1 is SEHNR and CDR2 is FQNEAQ (reference sequence). The CDR3 region is CASSLGRDRATDTQYF. The CDR3 nucleotides read TGTGCCAGCAGCTTAGGCCGGGACAGGGCAACAGATACGCAGTATTTT.

The rearrangement uses TRBV6-5 and TRBJ2-3; a weak D match, TRBD2 (5 bases). V was trimmed by 6 bases and J by 7 bases, leaving 17 bases between them. Germline V gene data show CDR1 as MNHEY and CDR2 as SVGAGI. The CDR3 has 14 amino acids. The CDR3 spells CASSLGVGYYTQYF. As DNA, the CDR3 is TGTGCCAGCAGCCTCGGGGTGGGGTACTATACGCAGTATTTT.

This clone was counted once. DNA of the CDR3: TGTGCCAGCAGCTTAGTCGGACTAGACAATGAGCAGTTCTTC. It encodes CASSLVGLDNEQFF. The gene calls are TRBV7-2 and TRBJ2-1, with TRBD2 matching 7 bases. This CDR3 spans 14 amino acids. Trimming cost V 1 base and J 5 bases; bases outside gene matches: 2. Looked up from germline, CDR1 is SGHTA and CDR2 is FQGNSA.

About this clone itself: The junction and the germline gene differ at one end; a read error may be behind it. The genes are TRBV7-7 and TRBJ2-2, with 7 bases fitting TRBD2. Germline CDR1 reads SSHAT; CDR2 reads FNYEAQ (reference sequence). This CDR3 has 15 amino acids. DNA of the CDR3: TGTGCTAGCAGCTGGGGGAGGGAAGGCACCGGGGAGCTGTTTTTT. This translates into CASSWGREGTGELFF.

This clone was detected once. The chain employs TRBV27 and TRBJ2-1; perhaps TRBD2 as D (5 bases). Trimming removed 3 bases at V and 0 bases at J, with 9 bases between. This CDR3 is 15 amino acids long. Germline-derived CDR1 and CDR2 are MNHEY and SMNVEV (reference sequence). DNA for the CDR3: TGTGCCAGCAGTTTTGCCGGGAACTCCTACAATGAGCAGTTCTTC. Its protein is CASSFAGNSYNEQFF.